Included here is one T cell receptor (beta chain) sequence, with context. This sample is drawn from a study of cytomegalovirus exposure and HLA in healthy donors. This CDR3 spans 15 amino acids. Deletions cut 0 bases from V and 4 bases from J, with 12 bases between. The germline V gene encodes CDR1 LGHNA and CDR2 YSLEER. PCR used 60 Vbeta primers and 13 Jbeta primers. TCRdb's copy holds only in-frame clones and misses some; the assay was immunoSEQ multiplex PCR. This table has about 92,000 clones, approximately 84% appearing once. Sample: PBMCs. The V call is TRBV4-3, the J call TRBJ1-2; no definite D call. This TCR was sampled from a girl aged 2 to 10 in good health and CMV-seropositive. As DNA, the CDR3 is TGCGCCAGCAGCCAAGATTGGGAGGGTGTCTATGGCTACACCTTC. It specifies CASSQDWEGVYGYTF.